Each of the 24 T cell receptor beta chains below was sequenced from the same sample in a study of PD-1 blockade in classical Hodgkin lymphoma. Sequencing used immunoSEQ multiplex PCR; TCRdb keeps in-frame clones, though not all of them. The data show approximately 50,000 clones, 73% seen once. Every patient was affected by relapse after autologous stem cell transplantation, while exposure to brentuximab vedotin was not uniform. The sequencing here drew on peripheral blood mononuclear cells (PBMCs), taken before the second cycle of nivolumab. The receptor source for this set is a human donor with classical Hodgkin lymphoma.

There are a few counts of this clone. V and J are TRBV7-6 and TRBJ1-5; no clear D. The CDR3 length is 17 residues. Trimming pared 1 base from V and 0 bases from J, leaving 13 bases between. CDR1 SGHVS and CDR2 FNYEAQ come from the germline V gene. As DNA, the CDR3 is TGTGCCAGCAGCTTAGTTCCCCCCCCTGATAGCAATCAGCCCCAGCATTTT. Protein: CASSLVPPPDSNQPQHF.

The J gene is TRBJ1-3, the V gene TRBV18; D remains unclear. The V gene's germline CDR1 is KGHSH and CDR2 LQKENI. The CDR3 extends over 15 amino acids. The V gene lost 6 bases and the J gene lost 4 bases, with 16 bases spanning the gap. CDR3 bases: TGTGCCAGCTCCCCCGCAGCCGGCGTAGGAAACACCATATATTTT. Translation gives CASSPAAGVGNTIYF.

The chain couples TRBV5-1 to TRBJ2-1, with a tentative D call TRBD2 (6 bases). Between the trimmed V and J ends, which lost 0 bases and 5 bases, there was a span of 12 bases. Germline assignment: CDR1 SGHRS and CDR2 YFSETQ. This CDR3 spans 15 amino acids. CDR3 nucleotide sequence: TGCGCCAGCAGCTTGGCGTACGGGGGTAACAATGAGCAGTTCTTC. It is translated as CASSLAYGGNNEQFF. Using reference TRBV5-1 and TRBJ2-1 for the parts outside the CDR3, the full variable domain is KAGVTQTPRYLIKTRGQQVTLSCSPISGHRSVSWYQQTPGQGLQFLFEYFSETQRNKGNFPGRFSGRQFSNSRSEMNVSTLELGDSALYLCASSLAYGGNNEQFFGPGTRLTVL.

The chain uses TRBV28 and TRBJ2-1, with TRBD2 identical over 11 bases. Germline CDR1 and CDR2: MDHEN and SYDVKM. The CDR3 runs to 14 residues. V lost 5 bases, J lost 7 bases, and 4 bases stayed unmatched. CDR3 protein: CASSPGLAVNEQFF. In nucleotides, the CDR3 is TGTGCCAGCAGTCCGGGACTAGCGGTTAATGAGCAGTTCTTC. Full variable domain (rest looked up from reference TRBV28 and TRBJ2-1): DVKVTQSSRYLVKRTGEKVFLECVQDMDHENMFWYRQDPGLGLRLIYFSYDVKMKEKGDIPEGYSVSREKKERFSLILESASTNQTSMYLCASSPGLAVNEQFFGPGTRLTVL.

The V and J genes are TRBV10-3 and TRBJ2-5; D perhaps matches TRBD2 (6 bases). The J call is uncertain, as TRBJ2-7 better fits the DNA end. CDR3 size: 11 residues. Germline V lookup: CDR1 ENHRY, CDR2 SYGVKD. CDR3 in amino acids: CATTGGYEQYF. CDR3 coding DNA: TGTGCCACGACCGGGGGATACGAGCAGTACTTC.

V is TRBV11-2 and J is TRBJ2-7, with TRBD2 identical over 10 bases. V dropped 5 bases and J dropped 4; count of bases not matched to a gene: 11. The V gene's germline CDR1 is SGHAT and CDR2 FQNNGV. The CDR3 length is 16 residues. The CDR3 loop reads CASSVKTGTSVYEQYF. CDR3 DNA sequence: TGTGCCAGCAGCGTTAAAACCGGGACTAGCGTGTACGAGCAGTACTTC.

This sequence joins TRBV6-1 and TRBJ1-2, with D unclear. Germline CDR1 and CDR2: MNHNS and SASEGT. V dropped 6 bases and J dropped 5 bases, with 13 bases sitting between them. The CDR3 has 13 amino acids. CDR3 coding DNA: TGTGCCAGCAGAAACCCGGCGATATATGGCTACACCTTC. This sequence encodes CASRNPAIYGYTF.

The rearrangement joins TRBV19 to TRBJ1-2; no firm D call. Trimming left V 7 bases short and J 2 bases short, with 8 bases between. Germline values: CDR1 LNHDA, CDR2 SQIVND (reference sequence). The CDR3 consists of 12 residues. The CDR3 loop is CASMVYNYGYTF. CDR3 nucleotides: TGTGCCAGTATGGTATACAACTATGGCTACACCTTC.

The chain joins TRBV25-1 to TRBJ2-2; a weak D match, TRBD2 (6 bases). V lost 6 bases, J lost 0 bases, and 14 bases lay in between. The CDR3 runs to 16 residues. Germline CDR1 and CDR2: MGHDK and SYGVNS. The CDR3 bases are TGTGCCAGCAGCCTGGGGACTCTCGCGAACACCGGGGAGCTGTTTTTT. Its translation is CASSLGTLANTGELFF.

V gene TRBV6-5 combines with J gene TRBJ2-7; D gene ambiguous. The CDR3 covers 12 residues. The V gene's germline CDR1 is MNHEY and CDR2 SVGAGI. Trimming took off 0 bases at V and 0 bases at J, with 0 bases between the two ends. The CDR3 bases are TGTGCCAGCAGTTACTCCTCCTACGAGCAGTACTTC. Translated: CASSYSSYEQYF.

The J gene is TRBJ2-5, the V gene TRBV6-5; D unclear. V was pared by 2 bases and J by 3 bases, with 7 bases between. CDR1 and CDR2 from the germline V gene are MNHEY and SVGAGI. This CDR3 is built from 13 residues. This chain's CDR3 is CASSYGQKETQYF. The CDR3 DNA follows: TGTGCCAGCAGTTACGGTCAGAAAGAGACCCAGTACTTC.

The chain joins TRBV25-1 to TRBJ1-2; D perhaps matches TRBD1 (6 bases). This CDR3 is 14 amino acids long. The V end was cut by 8 bases, the J end by 4 bases, with 17 bases between. The germline CDR1 and CDR2 sequences are MGHDK and SYGVNS. This CDR3 reads CASVNGQKGYGYTF. Here the CDR3 DNA reads TGTGCCAGCGTTAACGGACAGAAGGGCTATGGCTACACCTTC.

The chain uses TRBV7-2 and TRBJ2-2, with D unresolved. Germline CDR1 SGHTA, CDR2 FQGNSA. The V end lost 5 bases, the J end lost 0 bases, and 7 bases lay between the germline ends. The CDR3 extends over 14 amino acids. CDR3 amino acids: CASSTGPNTGELFF. CDR3 coding DNA: TGTGCCAGCAGCACTGGTCCGAACACCGGGGAGCTGTTTTTT.

In DNA form, the CDR3 reads TGTGCCACCTCGACAACAGGGACTGGCTACGAGCAGTACTTC. It translates to CATSTTGTGYEQYF. This chain joins TRBV19 and TRBJ2-7; D might be TRBD1 or TRBD2, each matching 6 bases. The CDR3 is 14 amino acids. The germline V and J ends were trimmed by 10 bases and 3 bases, with 19 bases remaining between them. CDR1 and CDR2 (germline): LNHDA, SQIVND (reference sequence). The complete variable domain, with remaining parts taken from reference TRBV19 and TRBJ2-7, reads DGGITQSPKYLFRKEGQNVTLSCEQNLNHDAMYWYRQDPGQGLRLIYYSQIVNDFQKGDIAEGYSVSREKKESFPLTVTSAQKNPTAFYLCATSTTGTGYEQYFGPGTRLTVT.

This chain links TRBV6-5 with TRBJ1-4, with D hard to call. V was pared by 5 bases and J by 7 bases, with 14 bases between. Per the germline V gene, CDR1 is MNHEY and CDR2 is SVGAGI. CDR3 length: 14 residues. DNA for the CDR3: TGTGCCAGCAGTGCCCTCCGCTCGGTTGAAAAACTGTTTTTT. Translation: CASSALRSVEKLFF.

This chain connects TRBV6-6 to TRBJ2-7, with D possibly matching TRBD2 (6 bases). Germline V gives CDR1 MNHNY, CDR2 SVGAGI (reference sequence). Trimming stripped 2 bases from V and 0 bases from J, with 11 bases between. This CDR3 spans 15 amino acids. The CDR3 here is CASSYGTLSSYEQYF. In DNA, the CDR3 is TGTGCCAGCAGTTACGGGACTTTGAGCTCCTACGAGCAGTACTTC.

The chain couples TRBV21-1 to TRBJ2-7; TRBD2, the table's D call, lacks a check against the DNA. TRBV21-1 is a pseudogene locus. The CDR3 extends over 15 amino acids. The CDR3: CASPWGAGGRNEQYF. CDR3 nucleotides: TGTGCCAGCCCTTGGGGTGCGGGAGGGCGGAACGAGCAGTACTTC.

The V gene is TRBV6-5, the J gene TRBJ2-1, with D perhaps given as TRBD1 or TRBD2 (5 bases each). The CDR3 is made up of 15 amino acids. V shed 4 bases and J shed 0 bases, with 10 bases lying between them. Germline V gene lookup returns CDR1 MNHEY and CDR2 SVGAGI. The chain's CDR3 is CASSWAGSSYNEQFF. DNA of the CDR3: TGTGCCAGCAGTTGGGCAGGGAGCTCCTACAATGAGCAGTTCTTC.

V usage is TRBV5-1 and J usage is TRBJ2-3; perhaps TRBD2 as D (6 bases). The CDR3 loop spans 15 amino acids. Trimming cost V 1 base and J 0 bases, with 9 bases left between them. Looked up from germline, CDR1 is SGHRS and CDR2 is YFSETQ. The CDR3: CASSLLRGSTDTQYF. The CDR3 bases are TGCGCCAGCAGCTTGCTACGGGGGAGCACAGATACGCAGTATTTT.

This clone was recorded only once. The CDR3 is CASSVRGSGADTQYF. The CDR3 DNA sequence: TGTGCCAGCAGCGTAAGAGGGAGTGGCGCAGATACGCAGTATTTT. This rearrangement joins TRBV9 to TRBJ2-3, with D possibly matching TRBD2 (5 bases). Trimming took off 1 base at V and 4 bases at J, with 13 bases between the two ends. The CDR3 totals 15 residues. The germline gives CDR1 SGDLS, CDR2 YYNGEE.

As for this clone: Relative to the germline gene, one junction end is altered; a read error may explain this. The genes are TRBV6-6 and TRBJ2-7, with D tentatively TRBD2 (7 bases). Germline V gene data show CDR1 as MNHNY and CDR2 as SVGAGI (reference sequence). This CDR3 comprises 14 residues. The chain's CDR3 is CASSDSGGPTEQYF. Here the CDR3 DNA reads TGTGCCAGCAGTGACTCGGGGGGCCCTACTGAGCAGTACTTC.

With respect to this clone: A far larger clone is off by one base, so a read error is likely. The chain employs TRBV7-3 and TRBJ1-1; 9 bases line up with TRBD1. The CDR3 contains 15 residues. Per the germline V gene, CDR1 is SGHTA and CDR2 is FQGTGA. The CDR3: CAGSLWDRDGTEAFF. The CDR3 coding sequence is TGTGCCGGCAGCTTATGGGACAGGGATGGCACTGAAGCTTTCTTT.

In this sample, this clone turned up once. The genes are TRBV6-5 and TRBJ1-3; D not certain. Germline values: CDR1 MNHEY, CDR2 SVGAGI. This CDR3 contains 15 residues. V shed 7 bases and J shed 0 bases, with 13 bases lying between them. This CDR3 reads CASTRVPDSGNTIYF. Here the CDR3 DNA reads TGTGCCAGCACCCGGGTGCCCGACTCTGGAAACACCATATATTTT.

The chain recombines TRBV9 with TRBJ1-5; D remains ambiguous. In germline, CDR1 is SGDLS, CDR2 YYNGEE. This CDR3 has 15 residues. V gave up 0 bases and J gave up 2 bases, with 9 bases separating them. This chain's CDR3 is CASSVGGGGNQPQHF. As DNA, the CDR3 is TGTGCCAGCAGCGTAGGGGGAGGAGGCAATCAGCCCCAGCATTTT.